This TCR beta chain was obtained from a study of response to subunit inactivated influenza vaccine. Study-level results: T cells newly recruited by each seasonal influenza vaccination are few, the authors suggested.

As concerns this clonotype: Its antigen remains unknown.

From the RT-PCR reads, TCRdb called clonotypes with MiXCR, one entry per CDR3 protein. The table has just over 300,000 distinct CDR3 sequences, 22% seen once. CDR3 size: 14 residues. Per the germline V gene, CDR1 is SQVTM and CDR2 is ANQGSEA. The V gene lost 1 base and the J gene lost 4 bases, with 13 bases spanning the gap. The input for sequencing was PBMCs from blood, taken around 22 months after vaccination. This TCR derives from a man between 50 and 75 years old who received an inactivated influenza vaccine. V usage is TRBV29-1 and J usage is TRBJ1-1; no reliable D call. In DNA form, the CDR3 reads TGCAGCGTTGAAGTGGGGAGTGAGATCACTGAAGCTTTCTTT. Protein sequence: CSVEVGSEITEAFF. The full variable domain, with the rest looked up from reference TRBV29-1 and TRBJ1-1, is SAVISQKPSRDICQRGTSLTIQCQVDSQVTMMFWYRQQPGQSLTLIATANQGSEATYESGFVIDKFPISRPNLTFSTLTVSNMSPEDSSIYLCSVEVGSEITEAFFGQGTRLTVV.